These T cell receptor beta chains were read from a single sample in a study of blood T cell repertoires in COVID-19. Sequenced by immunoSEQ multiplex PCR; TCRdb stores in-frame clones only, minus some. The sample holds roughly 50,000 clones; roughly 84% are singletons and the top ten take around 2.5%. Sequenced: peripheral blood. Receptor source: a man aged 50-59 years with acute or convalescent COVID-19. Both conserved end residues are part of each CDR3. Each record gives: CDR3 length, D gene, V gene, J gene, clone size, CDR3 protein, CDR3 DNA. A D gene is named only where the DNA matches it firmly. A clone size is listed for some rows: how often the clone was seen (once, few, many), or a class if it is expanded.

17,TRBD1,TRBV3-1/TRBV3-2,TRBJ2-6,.,CASSPRFQGARANVLTF,TGTGCCAGCAGCCCGAGGTTTCAGGGGGCTAGGGCCAACGTCCTGACTTTC
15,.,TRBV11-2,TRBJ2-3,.,CASSTSSVSTDTQYF,TGTGCCAGCAGCACTTCTAGCGTCAGCACAGATACGCAGTATTTT
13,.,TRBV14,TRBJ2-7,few,CASRLQGYDEQYF,TGTGCCAGCAGGCTTCAGGGTTACGACGAGCAGTACTTC
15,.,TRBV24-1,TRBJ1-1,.,CATSDSRGGNTEAFF,TGTGCCACCAGTGATAGCCGAGGAGGGAACACTGAAGCTTTCTTT
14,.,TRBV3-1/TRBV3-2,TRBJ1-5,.,CASSQDAADQPQHF,TGTGCCAGCAGCCAAGACGCGGCAGATCAGCCCCAGCATTTT
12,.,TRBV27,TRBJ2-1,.,CASSLFGNEQFF,TGTGCCAGCAGTTTGTTCGGCAATGAGCAGTTCTTC
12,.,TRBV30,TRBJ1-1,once,CAWSAHTMSAFF,TGTGCCTGGAGTGCGCACACTATGTCCGCTTTCTTT
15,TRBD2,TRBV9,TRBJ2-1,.,CASSVGTSGSYEQFF,TGTGCCAGCAGCGTAGGCACTAGCGGGAGCTATGAGCAGTTCTTC
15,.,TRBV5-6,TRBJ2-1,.,CASSFSGSGYNEQFF,TGTGCCAGCAGCTTCAGCGGGTCTGGGTACAATGAGCAGTTCTTC
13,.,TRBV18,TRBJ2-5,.,CASSQDRQETQYF,TGTGCCAGCTCACAAGACAGACAAGAGACCCAGTACTTC
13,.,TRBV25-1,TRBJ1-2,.,CASEGSSNYGYTF,TGTGCCAGCGAGGGCAGTTCTAACTATGGCTACACCTTC
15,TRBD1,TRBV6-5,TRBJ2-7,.,CASSYSRTGSNEQYF,TGTGCCAGCAGTTACTCCAGGACAGGGAGCAACGAGCAGTACTTC
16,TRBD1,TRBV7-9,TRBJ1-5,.,CASSLQGAYSNQPQHF,TGTGCCAGCAGCTTACAGGGGGCATATAGCAATCAGCCCCAGCATTTT
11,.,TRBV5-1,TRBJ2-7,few,CASRSAYEQYF,TGCGCCAGCAGGTCTGCCTACGAGCAGTACTTC
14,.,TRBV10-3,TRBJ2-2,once,CAISPGTYSGELFF,TGTGCCATCAGCCCCGGGACTTACAGCGGGGAGCTGTTTTTT
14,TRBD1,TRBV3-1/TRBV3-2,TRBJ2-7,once,CASSRGQGSDEQYF,TGTGCCAGCAGCCGCGGACAGGGCAGCGACGAGCAGTACTTC
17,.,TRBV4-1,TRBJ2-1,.,CASSHRSPGVTYNEQFF,TGCGCCAGCAGCCATCGGTCACCGGGAGTAACCTACAATGAGCAGTTCTTC
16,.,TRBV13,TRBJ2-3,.,CASSRELLRGTDTQYF,TGTGCCAGCAGCCGGGAATTATTACGCGGGACCGATACGCAGTATTTT
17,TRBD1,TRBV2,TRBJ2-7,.,CASSPGQGNPQPYEQYF,TGTGCCAGCAGCCCCGGACAGGGGAACCCCCAACCCTACGAGCAGTACTTC
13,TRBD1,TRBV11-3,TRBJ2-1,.,CARTGDMYNEQFF,TGTGCCAGGACAGGGGACATGTACAATGAGCAGTTCTTC
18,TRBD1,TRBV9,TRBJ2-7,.,CASSVGGGTGILTCEQYF,TGTGCCAGCAGCGTAGGGGGTGGGACAGGGATCTTAACGTGCGAGCAGTACTTC
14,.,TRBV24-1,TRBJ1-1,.,CATTTPGCNTEAFF,TGTGCCACCACAACGCCAGGGTGCAACACTGAAGCTTTCTTT
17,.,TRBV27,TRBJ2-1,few,CASSLTPDRTLYNEQFF,TGTGCCAGCAGCCTCACCCCCGACAGAACTCTTTACAATGAGCAGTTCTTC
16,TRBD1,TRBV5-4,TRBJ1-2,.,CASSEGQGVFNYGYTF,TGTGCCAGCAGCGAAGGACAGGGGGTTTTTAACTATGGCTACACCTTC
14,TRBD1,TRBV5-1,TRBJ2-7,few,CASRIRDRGREQYF,TGCGCCAGCAGAATTCGGGACAGGGGGCGCGAGCAGTACTTC
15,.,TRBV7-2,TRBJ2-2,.,CASSSQGAIAGELFF,TGTGCCAGCAGCTCACAGGGAGCCATAGCCGGGGAGCTGTTTTTT
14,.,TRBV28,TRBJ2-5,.,CASANPAGQETQYF,TGTGCCAGCGCCAATCCTGCGGGGCAAGAGACCCAGTACTTC
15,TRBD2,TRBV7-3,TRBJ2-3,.,CASSYGLVRTDTQYF,TGTGCCAGCAGCTACGGACTAGTCCGCACAGATACGCAGTATTTT
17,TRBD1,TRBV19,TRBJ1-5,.,CASSLRQGSAKNQPQHF,TGTGCCAGTAGTCTGAGACAGGGGTCGGCTAAAAATCAGCCCCAGCATTTT
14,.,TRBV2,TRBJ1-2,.,CASTQPGMNYGYTF,TGTGCCAGCACCCAACCGGGGATGAACTATGGCTACACCTTC
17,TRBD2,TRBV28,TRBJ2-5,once,CASSLSILRGGEETQYF,TGTGCCAGCAGTTTATCGATATTGCGGGGGGGAGAAGAGACCCAGTACTTC
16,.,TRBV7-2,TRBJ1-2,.,CASSLDVWENNYGYTF,TGTGCCAGCAGCTTAGATGTGTGGGAGAACAACTATGGCTACACCTTC
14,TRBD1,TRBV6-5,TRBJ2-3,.,CASTGTGRTDTQYF,TGTGCCAGCACCGGGACAGGACGCACAGATACGCAGTATTTT
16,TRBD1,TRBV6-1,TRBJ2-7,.,CASSEKNRGSSYEQYF,TGTGCCAGCAGTGAAAAGAACAGGGGTAGCTCCTACGAGCAGTACTTC
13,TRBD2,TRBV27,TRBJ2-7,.,CASSWTSEYEQYF,TGTGCCAGCAGTTGGACTAGCGAATACGAGCAGTACTTC
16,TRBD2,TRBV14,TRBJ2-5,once,CASSLGLAGGPETQYF,TGTGCCAGCAGCTTAGGACTAGCGGGGGGGCCGGAGACCCAGTACTTC
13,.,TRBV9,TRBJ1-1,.,CASSVEAGAEAFF,TGTGCCAGCAGCGTAGAGGCAGGGGCTGAAGCTTTCTTT
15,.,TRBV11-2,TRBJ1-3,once,CASSPQVSSGNTIYF,TGTGCCAGCAGCCCACAGGTTAGCTCTGGAAACACCATATATTTT
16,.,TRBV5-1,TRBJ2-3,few,CASSLVAFTSTDTQYF,TGCGCCAGCAGCTTGGTAGCTTTCACTAGCACAGATACGCAGTATTTT
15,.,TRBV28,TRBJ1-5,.,CASSTGGRGNQPQHF,TGTGCCAGCAGCACCGGGGGGAGGGGAAATCAGCCCCAGCATTTT
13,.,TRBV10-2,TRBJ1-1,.,CASSEWQVAEAFF,TGCGCCAGCAGTGAGTGGCAGGTGGCTGAAGCTTTCTTT
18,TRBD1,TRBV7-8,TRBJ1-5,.,CASSTPDRGRFGNQPQHF,TGTGCCAGCAGCACACCTGACAGGGGGCGATTTGGGAATCAGCCCCAGCATTTT
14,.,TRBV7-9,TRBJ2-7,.,CASSRFPGSYEQYF,TGTGCCAGCAGCAGATTTCCGGGATCCTACGAGCAGTACTTC
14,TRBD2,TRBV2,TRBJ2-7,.,CAASPRGGAYEQYF,TGTGCCGCCAGCCCCCGGGGGGGAGCCTACGAGCAGTACTTC
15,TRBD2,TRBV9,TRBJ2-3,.,CASSVRTSGTDTQYF,TGTGCCAGCAGCGTTAGAACTAGCGGGACGGATACGCAGTATTTT
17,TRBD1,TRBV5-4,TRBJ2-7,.,CASSTGRGTGGLDEQYF,TGTGCCAGCAGCACGGGACGTGGGACAGGGGGCCTCGACGAGCAGTACTTC
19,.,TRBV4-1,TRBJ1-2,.,CASSPTLFMGHIKPYGYTF,TGCGCCAGCAGCCCGACCCTCTTTATGGGACACATAAAACCCTATGGCTACACCTTC